The 10 T cell receptor beta chains presented below share a single source sample, sequenced in a study of T-cell memory formation after mild COVID-19. TCRdb re-derived calls from the 5' RACE reads in MiXCR, one entry per CDR3 protein. The repertoire consists of about 38,000 distinct CDR3 sequences, with roughly 10% occurring once and the leading ten covering under 30%. The sample was PBMCs or a T cell subset sorted from them (not recorded which). The receptors were sampled from a man aged 18 to 29 who had mild COVID-19 (a few samples of this study predate the infection). Cell type and time point are not known.

This clonotype has ten or more counts. The chain is built from TRBV6-5 and TRBJ2-1, with a possible D match to TRBD1 (6 bases). Germline CDR1 is MNHEY and CDR2 is SVGAGI. CDR3 length equals 12 residues. Deletions cut 6 bases from V and 7 bases from J, with 10 bases between. CDR3 region: CASSSDRNEQFF. The CDR3 DNA follows: TGTGCCAGCAGCTCCGACAGGAATGAGCAGTTCTTC.

J is TRBJ2-1 and V is TRBV19; D remains ambiguous. Germline CDR1 and CDR2: LNHDA and SQIVND (reference sequence). The CDR3 has 13 residues. V shed 10 bases and J shed 0 bases, with 10 bases lying between them. The CDR3 loop is CATLSSSYNEQFF. The CDR3 DNA reads TGTGCCACCCTGAGTAGCTCCTACAATGAGCAGTTCTTC.

This chain links TRBV30 with TRBJ2-7; D is possibly TRBD1 (5 bases). V lost 1 base to trimming and J lost 6 bases, with 13 bases between them. The length of the CDR3 is 13 residues. From germline, CDR1 is GTSNPN and CDR2 SVGIG (reference sequence). The chain's CDR3 is CAWSGVWGGEQYF. The CDR3 bases are TGTGCCTGGAGTGGAGTTTGGGGCGGCGAGCAGTACTTC.

This sequence joins TRBV7-9 and TRBJ2-3; D is unresolved. This CDR3 region has 17 residues. Trimming stripped 0 bases from V and 1 base from J, with 14 bases between. Germline CDR1 SEHNR, CDR2 FQNEAQ (reference sequence). CDR3 coding DNA: TGTGCCAGCAGCTTAGCGCTCCAAGTGATCGGCACAGATACGCAGTATTTT. It translates to CASSLALQVIGTDTQYF.

This clonotype was observed at least ten times. The rearrangement joins TRBV28 to TRBJ1-1, with D possibly TRBD1 on 5 matching bases. CDR3 size: 14 residues. The germline V gene has CDR1 MDHEN and CDR2 SYDVKM. V lost 5 bases, J lost 1 base, and 11 bases lay in between. This CDR3 is CASSPGTENTEAFF. CDR3 coding DNA: TGTGCCAGCAGTCCTGGGACTGAGAACACTGAAGCTTTCTTT.

This clonotype was observed many times. The rearrangement links TRBV5-1 to TRBJ2-7, with D hard to call. Trimming shortened V by 3 bases and J by 4 bases, and 11 bases separated the two germline ends. CDR3 length equals 13 residues. Looked up from germline, CDR1 is SGHRS and CDR2 is YFSETQ. The CDR3: CASSSEGKYEQYF. The CDR3 DNA follows: TGCGCCAGCAGCTCGGAAGGAAAATACGAGCAGTACTTC.

The rearrangement links TRBV18 to TRBJ1-2; TRBD1 matches at 7 bases. Germline V gene sequence: CDR1 KGHSH, CDR2 LQKENI. V lost 3 bases, J lost 4 bases, and 5 bases stayed unmatched. This CDR3 region has 14 residues. DNA for the CDR3: TGTGCCAGCTCACCGACGACAGGGAGCTATGGCTACACCTTC. Translating gives CASSPTTGSYGYTF.

This clonotype appeared many times. The CDR3 coding sequence is TGCAGTGCGGGAACAGGGATCACTGAAGCTTTCTTT. Its translation: CSAGTGITEAFF. The V call is TRBV20-1, the J call TRBJ1-1; maybe TRBD1 (6 bases). Trimming left V 6 bases short and J 4 bases short, with 12 bases between. The CDR3 has 12 residues. Per the germline V gene, CDR1 is DFQATT and CDR2 is SNEGSKA (reference sequence).

This clonotype showed up many times. V is TRBV9 and J is TRBJ2-3; a possible D gene is TRBD2 (5 bases). Trimming pared 0 bases from V and 0 bases from J, leaving 11 bases between. Germline CDR1 is SGDLS and CDR2 is YYNGEE. The CDR3 is made up of 16 amino acids. CDR3 protein: CASSVAPRTSTDTQYF. In DNA form, the CDR3 reads TGTGCCAGCAGCGTAGCCCCCAGGACTAGCACAGATACGCAGTATTTT.

There are many counts of this clonotype. The J gene is TRBJ2-5, the V gene TRBV3-1; D possibly corresponds to TRBD2 (6 bases). The CDR3 is made up of 16 amino acids. Germline V gene lookup returns CDR1 LGHDT and CDR2 YNNKEL (reference sequence). The V gene lost 1 base and the J gene lost 1 base, with 13 bases spanning the gap. Here the CDR3 reads CASSQGRGFGQETQYF. The CDR3 DNA is TGTGCCAGCAGCCAAGGGCGGGGCTTTGGCCAAGAGACCCAGTACTTC.